This T cell receptor beta chain was obtained from a study of T-cell memory formation after mild COVID-19. Study overall: Among the donors, TCR clusters were largely specific to each donor.

In TCRdb, the 5' RACE reads were re-called with MiXCR into one record per CDR3 protein. The sample contains around 530,000 distinct CDR3 sequences, roughly 20% of which appear only once. Comments on this clonotype: The antigen is undetermined.

This CDR3 region has 13 residues. Trimming shortened V by 2 bases and J by 4 bases, and 6 bases separated the two germline ends. CDR1 is LNHNV and CDR2 is YYDKDF in the germline V gene (reference sequence). Study-wide points: The study found contracting CD4+ clones mainly in CM and EM and contracting CD8+ clones in EMRA. Within pre-infection memory, some responding clones were found, suggesting cross-reactive memory joined.

The receptor comes from an adult woman who had mild COVID-19 (a few samples of this study predate the infection). Cell type and time point are not known. Material: PBMCs or a T cell subset sorted from them (not recorded which). The chain combines TRBV15 with TRBJ1-5; the D is unclear. This CDR3 is CATSRIVNQPQHF. The CDR3, as DNA: TGTGCCACCAGCAGAATAGTTAATCAGCCCCAGCATTTT.